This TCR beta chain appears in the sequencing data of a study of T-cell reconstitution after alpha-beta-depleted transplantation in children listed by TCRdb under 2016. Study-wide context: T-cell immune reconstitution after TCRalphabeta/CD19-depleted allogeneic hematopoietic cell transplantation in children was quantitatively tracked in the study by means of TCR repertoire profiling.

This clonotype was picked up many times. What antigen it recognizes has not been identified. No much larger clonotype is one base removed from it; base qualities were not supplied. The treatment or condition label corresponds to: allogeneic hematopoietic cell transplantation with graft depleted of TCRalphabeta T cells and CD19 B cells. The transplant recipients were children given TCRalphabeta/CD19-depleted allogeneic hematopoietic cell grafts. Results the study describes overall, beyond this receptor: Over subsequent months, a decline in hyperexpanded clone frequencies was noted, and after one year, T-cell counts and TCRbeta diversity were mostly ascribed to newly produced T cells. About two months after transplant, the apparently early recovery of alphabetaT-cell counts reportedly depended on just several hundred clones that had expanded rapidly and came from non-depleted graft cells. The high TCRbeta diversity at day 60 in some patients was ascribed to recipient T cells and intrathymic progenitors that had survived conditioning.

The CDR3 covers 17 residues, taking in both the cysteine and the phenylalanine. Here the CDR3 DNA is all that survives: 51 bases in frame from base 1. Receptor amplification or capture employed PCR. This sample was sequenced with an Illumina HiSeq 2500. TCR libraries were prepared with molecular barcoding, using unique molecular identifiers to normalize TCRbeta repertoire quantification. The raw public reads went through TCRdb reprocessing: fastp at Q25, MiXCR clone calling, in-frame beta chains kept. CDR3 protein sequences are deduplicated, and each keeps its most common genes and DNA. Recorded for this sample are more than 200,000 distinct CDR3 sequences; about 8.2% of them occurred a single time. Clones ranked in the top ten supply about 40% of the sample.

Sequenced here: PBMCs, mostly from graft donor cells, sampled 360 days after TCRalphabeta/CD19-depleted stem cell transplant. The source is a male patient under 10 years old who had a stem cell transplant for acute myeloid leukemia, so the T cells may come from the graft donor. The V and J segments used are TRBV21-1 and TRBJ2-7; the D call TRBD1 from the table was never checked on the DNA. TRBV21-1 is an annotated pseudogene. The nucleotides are TGTGCCAGCAGCAAATTACGATGGCAGGGAAAGCCCTACGAGCAGTACTTC. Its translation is CASSKLRWQGKPYEQYF.